This record concerns one T cell receptor (beta chain) sequence. The data derive from a study of blood T cell repertoires in COVID-19. The overall study: PBMCs, B-cell-depleted T cells, or T cells provided the cDNA or gDNA that made up the material.

Original analysis: By means of reference gene primer amplification, nucleated cell counts were estimated. Measured with immunoSEQ multiplex PCR; TCRdb has only the in-frame clones, and not every one. The DNA was the basis for D and trimming; V, J and clone size are from that table. Counted here are more than 85,000 clones, approximately 91% occurring once; the ten biggest clones make up over 1.5%. Germline CDR1 MDHEN, CDR2 SYDVKM. The CDR3 sequence is 12 residues long. Between the trimmed V and J ends, which lost 8 bases and 4 bases, there was a span of 8 bases. The V call is TRBV28, the J call TRBJ2-2; a weak D match, TRBD2 (5 bases). The source material was peripheral blood. This clonotype was obtained from a man aged 55 to 70 with acute or convalescent COVID-19. CDR3 loop: CASRTGTGELFF. The CDR3 nucleotides read TGTGCCAGCCGGACTGGCACCGGGGAGCTGTTTTTT.